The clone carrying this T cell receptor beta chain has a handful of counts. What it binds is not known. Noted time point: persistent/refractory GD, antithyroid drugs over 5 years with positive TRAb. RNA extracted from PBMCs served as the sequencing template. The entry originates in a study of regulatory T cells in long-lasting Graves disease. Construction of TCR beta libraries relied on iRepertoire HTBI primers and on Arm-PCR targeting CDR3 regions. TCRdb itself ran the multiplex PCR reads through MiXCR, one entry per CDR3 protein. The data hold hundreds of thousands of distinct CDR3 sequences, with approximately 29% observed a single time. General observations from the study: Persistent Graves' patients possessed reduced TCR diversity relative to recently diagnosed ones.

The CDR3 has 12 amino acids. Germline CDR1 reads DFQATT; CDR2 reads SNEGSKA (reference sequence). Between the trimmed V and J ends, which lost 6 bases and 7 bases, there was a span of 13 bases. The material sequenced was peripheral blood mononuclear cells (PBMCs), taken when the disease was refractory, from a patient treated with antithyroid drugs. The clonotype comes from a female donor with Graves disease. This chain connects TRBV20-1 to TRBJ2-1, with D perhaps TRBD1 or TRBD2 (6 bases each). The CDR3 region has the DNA TGCAGTGCCGCCCCGGGGGCAAATGAGCAGTTCTTC. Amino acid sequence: CSAAPGANEQFF.